The entry that follows covers one T cell receptor (beta chain) sequence. These data come from a study of blood T cell repertoires in COVID-19. The assay was immunoSEQ multiplex PCR, and TCRdb's table has in-frame clones only and misses some. The sample carries about 140,000 clones, around 82% recorded once. Looked up from germline, CDR1 is SNHLY and CDR2 is FYNNEI. The CDR3 is made up of 12 amino acids. J lost 7 bases, V lost 6 bases, and 3 bases had no gene match. The V and J genes are TRBV2 and TRBJ1-2; 9 nucleotides match TRBD1. The sequence derives from a human donor in a cohort sampled during active COVID-19. The source material was peripheral blood. The CDR3 protein is CASSEQGAGYTF. CDR3 sequence (DNA): TGTGCCAGCAGCGAACAGGGGGCTGGCTACACCTTC.